The rows below give T cell receptor beta chains drawn from one sample of a study of shared clonotypes between healthy human individuals. TCRdb's table, derived via immunoSEQ multiplex PCR, lists solely in-frame clones and lacks some. The table shows over 95,000 clones, with approximately 51% occurring only once. Sequencing input: PBMCs. These receptors originate from a woman in her thirties or forties in good health. Some clones in this sample may be carry-over from other donors' samples. Both conserved end residues are part of each CDR3. The D gene is left open where the match is weak. Only some rows state a clone size, as once, few, many or a class for expanded clones.

j_call,clone_size,v_call,d_call,cdr3_nt,cdr3_aa
TRBJ2-7,-,TRBV30,TRBD2,TGTGCCTGGATGTCCGGGACTAGCGGGAGCTACGAGCAGTACTTC,CAWMSGTSGSYEQYF
TRBJ2-7,few,TRBV11-2,-,TGTGCCAGCAGTCAAACCCCCCCCTACTACGAGCAGTACTTC,CASSQTPPYYEQYF
TRBJ2-5,-,TRBV6-5,TRBD1,TGTGCCAGCAGCTCCGACAGGGGGCGGGAGACCCAGTACTTC,CASSSDRGRETQYF
TRBJ2-7,many,TRBV19,TRBD2,TGTGCCAGTAGTACTCCGGGACTAGCGGCAAACGAGCAGTACTTC,CASSTPGLAANEQYF
TRBJ1-5,few,TRBV9,-,TGTGCCAGCAGCCCCTCCCAGTCCCAGCATTTT,CASSPSQSQHF
TRBJ1-2,many,TRBV20-1,-,TGCAGTGCCCAGTGGGGGGGCTACACCTTC,CSAQWGGYTF
TRBJ2-7,many,TRBV4-1,TRBD1,TGCGCCAGCAGACGGACAGGGAAAGACGAGCAGTACTTC,CASRRTGKDEQYF
TRBJ1-1,-,TRBV28,-,TGTGCCAGCAGCCAGACCGGGGGTAACACTGAAGCTTTCTTT,CASSQTGGNTEAFF
TRBJ1-2,once,TRBV7-2,-,TGTGCCAGCAGCTTAGAACAGTTTGGGGGCTACACCTTC,CASSLEQFGGYTF
TRBJ1-3,-,TRBV9,TRBD1,TGTGCCAGCAGCGTAGGGGGACAGATACACACCATATATTTT,CASSVGGQIHTIYF
TRBJ2-7,-,TRBV19,TRBD1,TGTGCTACCGGGACAGGGGTCGACGAGCAGTACTTC,CATGTGVDEQYF
TRBJ2-7,-,TRBV28,TRBD2,TGTGCCAGCCCAAAAGGACTAGCGGGGGCGAGCTCCTACGAGCAGTACTTC,CASPKGLAGASSYEQYF
TRBJ2-2,-,TRBV7-9,TRBD2,TGTGCCAGCAGCTTAGGTAGCGGGACGGTCGGGGAGCTGTTTTTT,CASSLGSGTVGELFF
TRBJ2-6,-,TRBV7-9,-,TGTGCCAGCAGCTTAGCCGCCTGGGACTCTGGGGCCAACGTCCTGACTTTC,CASSLAAWDSGANVLTF
TRBJ2-2,many,TRBV5-5,-,TGTGCCAGCAGCTCTCCTGTGTATACCGGGGAGCTGTTTTTT,CASSSPVYTGELFF
TRBJ1-1,-,TRBV30,-,TGTGCCTGGAGCGACCTCGGCCCCGTAGGGACTGAAGCTTTCTTT,CAWSDLGPVGTEAFF
TRBJ2-5,-,TRBV27,TRBD1,TGTGCCAGCAGTTTACTGGGACAGGGACGAGAGACCCAGTACTTC,CASSLLGQGRETQYF
TRBJ2-5,few,TRBV29-1,TRBD2,TGCAGCGTTGAAGGGGTTGGGACTAGCAGGGGGGAGACCCAGTACTTC,CSVEGVGTSRGETQYF
TRBJ2-7,many,TRBV5-1,TRBD1,TGCGCCAGCAGCCCAGGACAGGGGTACTCCTACGAGCAGTACTTC,CASSPGQGYSYEQYF